This entry is about one TCR beta chain. What it binds is unknown. Per the germline V gene, CDR1 is SGHNT and CDR2 is YYREEE (reference sequence). Germline trimming cut 4 bases from V and 8 bases from J; bases unmatched to any gene: 11. This CDR3 has 15 residues. This sample was included in a study of T cells after posttransplantation cyclophosphamide. Study conclusions and caveats: Skin or GI-infiltrating T cells shared few TRB sequences with blood. TRB clonality was highly associated with recipient CMV seropositivity and reactivation.

TCRdb keeps only in-frame clones here, not all; method: immunoSEQ multiplex PCR. The data hold thousands of clones, with about 80% observed a single time. Peripheral blood was collected from the related graft donor on the marrow donation day. The source material was memory CD8+ T cells sorted from blood. This TCR was recovered from an older woman in good health, CMV-negative, and a related stem cell transplant donor. The chain recombines TRBV5-4 with TRBJ2-1; 8 bases map to TRBD1. CDR3 in amino acids: CASSPGQGLVYEQFF. The CDR3 nucleotides read TGTGCCAGCAGCCCCGGACAGGGCTTGGTGTATGAGCAGTTCTTC.